The clone carrying this TCR beta chain showed up many times. Antigen unknown. The sample originates from a study of blood T cells in healthy people across ages. J gave up 6 bases and V 5 bases, and 7 bases lay outside the gene matches. The CDR3 contains 15 residues. Each sample gave at least 6.5 million isolated PBMCs. Then a second PCR, running roughly 7 to 11 cycles, was carried out with a sample-barcoded 5' primer and a J-beta primer mix. Every cDNA molecule bore a tag from a template-switch adaptor containing 12 random nucleotides. From the 5' RACE reads, TCRdb called clonotypes with MiXCR, one entry per CDR3 protein. The sample includes some 670,000 distinct CDR3 sequences, 52% of them seen just once. Study results and limitations: CMV status of donors was not determined, possibly confounding expanded clonotype changes. PBMC samples, being unsorted, prevented any conclusive comparison of naive and antigen-experienced cells.

The rearrangement uses TRBV12-3 or TRBV12-4 and TRBJ2-1; TRBD1 matches at 10 bases. This TCR came from a woman over 75 in good health. The source material was blood. The CDR3 protein is CASSRRTGGGNEQFF. Written as DNA, the CDR3 is TGTGCCAGCAGTAGACGGACAGGGGGGGGCAATGAGCAGTTCTTC.